These T cell receptor beta chains were read from a single sample in a study of blood T cells in healthy people across ages. TCRdb re-analysed the 5' RACE reads in MiXCR, keeping a single row per CDR3 protein. The sample yields about 730,000 distinct CDR3 sequences, roughly 44% seen once. Input material: blood. The receptors were sampled from a woman aged 60 to 75 in good health. CDR3s include the opening cysteine and the closing phenylalanine or tryptophan. A D gene is named only where the DNA matches it firmly. Clone size is stated in some rows and not others, as once, few, many or a class when expanded.

many	TRBV7-6	TRBJ2-7	.	TGTGCCAGCAGCTTCGACAGTGCCTACGAGCAGTACTTC	CASSFDSAYEQYF
.	TRBV3-1	TRBJ2-1	.	TGTGCCAGCAGCAGGGACTGGGCCTACAATGAGCAGTTCTTC	CASSRDWAYNEQFF
.	TRBV5-1	TRBJ2-7	TRBD2	TGCGCCAGCAGCTTGGGGGTTAGCGGGGGACCCTACGAGCAGTACTTC	CASSLGVSGGPYEQYF
once	TRBV6-6	TRBJ2-2	.	TGTGCCAGCAGAAAGGGACAGAACACCGGGGAGCTGTTTTTT	CASRKGQNTGELFF
many	TRBV5-1	TRBJ2-7	TRBD1	TGCGCCAGCAGAAGGGACAGCTCGAGCTCCTACGAGCAGTACTTC	CASRRDSSSSYEQYF
once	TRBV15	TRBJ2-7	TRBD1	TGTGCCACCAGCCACCGAGGCAGGGGGATCTACGAGCAGTACTTC	CATSHRGRGIYEQYF
.	TRBV20-1	TRBJ1-1	.	TGCAGGGGGGACGGGGGGATGAACACTGAAGCTTTCTTT	CRGDGGMNTEAFF
many	TRBV5-1	TRBJ2-5	TRBD2	TGCGCCAGCAGCGCGGGGGAAGAGACCCAGTACTTC	CASSAGEETQYF
.	TRBV7-9	TRBJ1-6	.	TGTGCCAGCAGCTTACGCGGGCCTCGGGGTAATTCACCCCTCCACTTT	CASSLRGPRGNSPLHF
.	TRBV21-1	TRBJ2-1	.	TGTGCCAGACTCCTGGAGTCCTCCTACAATGAGCAGTTCTTC	CARLLESSYNEQFF
few	TRBV9	TRBJ1-2	.	TGTGCCAGCAGCGTAGGACAGACCTCGGGGTATGGCTACACCTTC	CASSVGQTSGYGYTF
once	TRBV7-3	TRBJ2-3	.	TGTGCCAGCAGCTTAACGATCGCCAGGTATTTT	CASSLTIARYF
.	TRBV20-1	TRBJ2-5	.	TGCAGTGCTAGAGATGCCGAAGAGACCCAGTACTTC	CSARDAEETQYF
once	TRBV15	TRBJ2-6	.	TGTGCCACCAGCAGAGATCAGGGATCCCCCCCCTCTGAGGCCAACGTCCTGACTTTC	CATSRDQGSPPSEANVLTF
.	TRBV4-3	TRBJ2-4	.	TGCGCCGGCAGCCAAGATCTTACAGGGAAAAACATTCAGTACTTC	CAGSQDLTGKNIQYF
.	TRBV7-9	TRBJ2-7	TRBD2	TGTGCCAGCAGTCACTTCGCCAGCGGGAGCTACGAGCAGTACTTC	CASSHFASGSYEQYF
.	TRBV12-3/TRBV12-4	TRBJ1-2	.	TGTGCCAGCAGTTCCCACGGGCGCGGCTACACCTTC	CASSSHGRGYTF
few	TRBV6-5	TRBJ1-2	.	TGTGCCAGCAGTTACGATCCATTTAACTATGGCTACACCTTC	CASSYDPFNYGYTF
.	TRBV16	TRBJ2-7	.	TGTGCCAGCAGCCAATCGGGCAGCCGGGGGACCAGAGAGCAGTACTTC	CASSQSGSRGTREQYF
.	TRBV7-6	TRBJ1-6	TRBD1	TGTGCCAGCAGCCCTGGGACAGGGGCAGAGAATTCACCCCTCCACTTT	CASSPGTGAENSPLHF
.	TRBV7-9	TRBJ2-3	.	TGTGCCAGCAGTTACATTGGGCCACCCTTCACAGATACGCAGTATTTT	CASSYIGPPFTDTQYF
.	TRBV9	TRBJ2-2	.	TGTGCCAGCAGCGGCTTAGCGGCGAACACCGGGGAGCTGTTTTTT	CASSGLAANTGELFF
.	TRBV15	TRBJ2-1	.	TGTGCCACCAGCAGATCCCTTGCTGGGGGCTACAATGAGCAGTTCTTC	CATSRSLAGGYNEQFF